This entry describes one T cell receptor (beta chain). No antigen is known for it. The length of the CDR3 is 16 residues. Trimming took 3 bases from V and 4 from J, leaving 15 bases between them. Germline values: CDR1 MGHRA, CDR2 YSYEKL. This entry belongs to a study of blood T cells in healthy people across ages. PCR was performed a second time for roughly 7 to 11 cycles using a sample-barcoded 5' primer and a J-beta primer mix. Each of the cDNA molecules was tagged by a template-switch adaptor with 12 random nucleotides. TCRdb reprocessed the 5' RACE reads with MiXCR, giving one entry per CDR3 protein. The data contain some 1.6 million distinct CDR3 sequences, roughly a third of them singletons. Study outcomes and limitations: PBMCs went unsorted, and a conclusive naive versus antigen-experienced comparison was therefore prevented.

Donation came from healthy Caucasian individuals in Russia who were aged about 6 to 95. Researchers report isolating at least 6.5 million PBMCs per sample. This chain links TRBV4-1 with TRBJ2-2, with D perhaps matching TRBD1 (6 bases). Sequencing input: blood. The TCR originated in a woman aged 25 to 39 in good health. The chain's CDR3 is CASSQSGQKSTGELFF. Here the CDR3 DNA reads TGCGCCAGCAGCCAGAGTGGACAGAAATCCACCGGGGAGCTGTTTTTT.